This T cell receptor beta chain was captured by sequencing in a study of T cell responses to AZD1222 COVID-19 vaccine. Study-wide context: Pooling was applied to second doses at about 4 or about 12 weeks.

Worth noting for this clone: Its specificity is not known.

The V gene's germline CDR1 is SGHDT and CDR2 YYEEEE. V was pared by 4 bases and J by 3 bases, with 20 bases between. This CDR3 is built from 17 residues. Libraries were prepared by immunoSEQ multiplex PCR; TCRdb keeps only in-frame clonotypes and omits some of them. The sample shows about 110,000 clones, about 85% of them seen only once. Study conclusions and caveats: Baseline seropositives among AZD1222 recipients totaled only five or six. White British ancestry dominated among donors, who included more females, and clonal diversity was possibly underestimated. Nearly half of spike-specific TCRs reportedly go after variant regions that carry no mutations.

This clonotype originated in an adult in good health. The chain carries TRBV5-6 and TRBJ1-3; TRBD1 might be the D (5 bases). The sequenced sample was peripheral blood, obtained on day 0 of AZD1222 vaccination. This chain's CDR3 is CASSTGPGGFSGNTIYF. The CDR3 nucleotides are TGTGCCAGCAGCACCGGGCCGGGGGGTTTTAGTGGAAACACCATATATTTT.